Each of the 24 T cell receptor beta chains below was sequenced from the same sample in a study of blood T cell repertoires in COVID-19. Repertoires were generated with immunoSEQ multiplex PCR, while TCRdb's copy carries only in-frame clones and drops some. The sample consists of 150,000 to 200,000 clones, 70% to 90% of them appearing once. Input material: peripheral blood. The receptor set was obtained from a man younger than 35 with acute or convalescent COVID-19.

In its sample, this clone was seen once. The chain joins TRBV30 to TRBJ2-5; no clear D gene. CDR3 size: 12 residues. Germline V lookup: CDR1 GTSNPN, CDR2 SVGIG (reference sequence). V dropped 2 bases and J dropped 4 bases, with 8 bases sitting between them. The CDR3 DNA reads TGTGCCTGGAGTAGAGCTTTAGAGACCCAGTACTTC. Its translation is CAWSRALETQYF. Full variable domain (rest looked up from reference TRBV30 and TRBJ2-5): SQTIHQWPATLVQPVGSPLSLECTVEGTSNPNLYWYRQAAGRGLQLLFYSVGIGQISSEVPQNLSASRPQDRQFILSSKKLLLSDSGFYLCAWSRALETQYFGPGTRLLVL.

This rearrangement joins TRBV30 to TRBJ1-2; the D gene is possibly TRBD1 (6 bases). From germline, CDR1 is GTSNPN and CDR2 SVGIG (reference sequence). The CDR3 sequence is 13 residues long. V lost 5 bases and J lost 4, with 14 bases in between. The CDR3 region is CAWWGGGSYGYTF. CDR3 in DNA: TGTGCCTGGTGGGGAGGGGGGAGCTATGGCTACACCTTC.

The chain has TRBV27 and TRBJ1-5, with no clear D. Looked up from germline, CDR1 is MNHEY and CDR2 is SMNVEV (reference sequence). The CDR3 extends over 13 amino acids. V was cut by 2 bases and J by 2 bases, with 4 bases left in between. The CDR3 nucleotides read TGTGCCAGCAGTTTACAGGGCAATCAGCCCCAGCATTTT. It yields the protein CASSLQGNQPQHF.

Here the CDR3 DNA reads TGTGCCAGCAGTGAATATCGACTAGACGTCTTAGAGACCCAGTACTTC. Its protein product is CASSEYRLDVLETQYF. V is TRBV6-1 and J is TRBJ2-5, with D possibly TRBD2 on 6 matching bases. The germline V gene has CDR1 MNHNS and CDR2 SASEGT. Trimming pared 2 bases from V and 4 bases from J, leaving 17 bases between. This CDR3 comprises 16 residues.

The rearrangement joins TRBV5-4 to TRBJ2-5; 12 positions agree with TRBD2. This CDR3 is 15 amino acids long. Trimming cost V 4 bases and J 5 bases; bases outside gene matches: 6. The germline V gene encodes CDR1 SGHNT and CDR2 YYREEE (reference sequence). In DNA, the CDR3 is TGTGCCAGCAGCGGGCTAGCGGGGGGGATCGAGACCCAGTACTTC. It encodes CASSGLAGGIETQYF. The full variable domain, its missing parts supplied by reference TRBV5-4 and TRBJ2-5, is ETGVTQSPTHLIKTRGQQVTLRCSSQSGHNTVSWYQQALGQGPQFIFQYYREEENGRGNFPPRFSGLQFPNYSSELNVNALELDDSALYLCASSGLAGGIETQYFGPGTRLLVL.

Written as DNA, the CDR3 is TGCGCCAGCAGCTTTCTTGGGACAGGGGAGAACTCACCCCTCCACTTT. It specifies CASSFLGTGENSPLHF. This chain connects TRBV5-1 to TRBJ1-6; 10 bases align to TRBD1. CDR1 and CDR2 (germline): SGHRS, YFSETQ. V shed 2 bases, J shed 10 bases, and the junction held 9 bases outside the gene matches. The length of the CDR3 is 16 residues.

This chain uses TRBV18 with TRBJ1-2; unclear D gene. Between the trimmed V and J ends, which lost 0 bases and 2 bases, there was a span of 7 bases. This CDR3 is 14 amino acids long. Germline CDR1 KGHSH, CDR2 LQKENI. The CDR3 here is CASSPPEVNYGYTF. CDR3 DNA sequence: TGTGCCAGCTCACCACCTGAGGTAAACTATGGCTACACCTTC.

V usage is TRBV7-2 and J usage is TRBJ2-5, with no clear D. The V and J ends lost 5 bases and 7 bases respectively, with 20 bases between them. The CDR3 has 15 residues. Germline V gives CDR1 SGHTA, CDR2 FQGNSA. In DNA, the CDR3 is TGTGCCAGCAGCCCCCCAACTACGGCGCATGGGACCCAGTACTTC. Its protein product is CASSPPTTAHGTQYF.

This chain connects TRBV27 to TRBJ1-2, with 11 nucleotides matching TRBD1. The CDR3 is 14 amino acids. V lost 3 bases to trimming and J lost 8 bases; unmatched junction nucleotides: 5. Germline V gene data show CDR1 as MNHEY and CDR2 as SMNVEV (reference sequence). CDR3: CASSLAGTGGGYTF. CDR3 in DNA: TGTGCCAGCAGTTTGGCCGGGACAGGGGGGGGCTACACCTTC.

This chain links TRBV30 with TRBJ2-7; a weak D match, TRBD1 (6 bases). Looked up from germline, CDR1 is GTSNPN and CDR2 is SVGIG (reference sequence). V was trimmed by 0 bases and J by 0 bases, leaving 9 bases between them. The CDR3 extends over 14 amino acids. CDR3 loop: CAWSVTGSSYEQYF. Written as DNA, the CDR3 is TGTGCCTGGAGTGTGACAGGAAGCTCCTACGAGCAGTACTTC.

The V and J genes are TRBV18 and TRBJ2-3, with a possible D match to TRBD2 (6 bases). V was shortened by 2 bases and J by 1 base, with 13 bases between the two germline ends. This CDR3 spans 16 amino acids. Germline loops: CDR1 KGHSH, CDR2 LQKENI. As DNA, the CDR3 is TGTGCCAGCTCACCATGGCGGGACCTAGGCACAGATACGCAGTATTTT. Its translation is CASSPWRDLGTDTQYF.

This chain links TRBV4-1 with TRBJ2-2; 7 nucleotides match TRBD2. The junction had 6 bases not matched to a gene; V was cut back by 2 bases and J by 6 bases. Germline V CDR1 and CDR2: MGHRA, YSYEKL. The CDR3 length is 15 residues. CDR3 loop: CASSQFGGGAGELFF. CDR3 DNA sequence: TGCGCCAGCAGCCAATTCGGTGGGGGGGCCGGGGAGCTGTTTTTT.

The chain combines TRBV5-1 with TRBJ2-5; TRBD1 matches 9 bases. CDR1 is SGHRS and CDR2 is YFSETQ in the germline V gene. The CDR3 contains 15 residues. After removal of 4 bases from V and 0 bases from J, the junction contained 4 bases not matched to a gene. The CDR3 DNA reads as TGCGCCAGCAGCACGGGGGACAGGGACCAAGAGACCCAGTACTTC. Translation: CASSTGDRDQETQYF.

This clone was observed once. The V gene is TRBV27, the J gene TRBJ2-3; a possible D gene is TRBD1 (6 bases). CDR1 and CDR2 (germline): MNHEY, SMNVEV (reference sequence). V lost 4 bases to trimming and J lost 4 bases, with 15 bases between them. The CDR3 totals 15 residues. The CDR3 region is CASSSQIRGSDTQYF. CDR3 bases: TGTGCCAGCAGTTCCCAAATCAGGGGCTCAGATACGCAGTATTTT.

A single count supports this clone. J is TRBJ2-7 and V is TRBV11-3; no reliable D call. Germline V gene lookup returns CDR1 SGHNT and CDR2 YENEEA. CDR3 length: 16 amino acids. The germline V and J ends were trimmed by 5 bases and 4 bases, with 21 bases remaining between them. The CDR3 region is CASSPPPRFCSYEQYV. The CDR3 bases are TGTGCCAGCAGCCCGCCCCCTCGGTTCTGCTCTTACGAGCAGTACGTC.

This clone was seen once. The sample carries other DNA sequences with the same CDR3. The chain couples TRBV6-5 to TRBJ1-1; D is perhaps TRBD1 (5 bases). Trimming pared 2 bases from V and 4 bases from J, leaving 8 bases between. Germline V gene data show CDR1 as MNHEY and CDR2 as SVGAGI. This CDR3 is built from 13 residues. The CDR3: CASSYGGSTEAFF. Here the CDR3 DNA reads TGTGCCAGCAGTTACGGGGGGTCCACTGAAGCTTTCTTT.

V gene TRBV30 combines with J gene TRBJ1-6, with D possibly being TRBD1 (5 bases). V was cut by 0 bases and J by 4 bases, with 10 bases left in between. CDR1 and CDR2 (germline): GTSNPN, SVGIG (reference sequence). The CDR3 totals 15 residues. CDR3 nucleotide sequence: TGTGCCTGGAGTGTACCGGGACTTTATAATTCACCCCTCCACTTT. Translation: CAWSVPGLYNSPLHF.

The V and J genes are TRBV2 and TRBJ1-1, with 11 bases lining up with TRBD1. Germline trimming cut 6 bases from V and 10 bases from J; bases unmatched to any gene: 16. CDR3 length equals 16 residues. In germline, CDR1 is SNHLY, CDR2 FYNNEI. The CDR3 DNA is TGTGCCAGCAGAGTGATACCGGGACAGGGGGAGGCGATAGCTTTCTTT. Protein sequence: CASRVIPGQGEAIAFF. The variable domain in full, completed from reference TRBV2 and TRBJ1-1, reads EPEVTQTPSHQVTQMGQEVILRCVPISNHLYFYWYRQILGQKVEFLVSFYNNEISEKSEIFDDQFSVERPDGSNFTLKIRSTKLEDSAMYFCASRVIPGQGEAIAFFGQGTRLTVV.

There are a few counts of this clone. CDR3 DNA: TGTGCCAGCAGCGTATCGACAGCGATGAACACTGAAGCTTTCTTT. Protein sequence: CASSVSTAMNTEAFF. The chain employs TRBV7-8 and TRBJ1-1; perhaps TRBD1 as D (5 bases). CDR3 size: 15 residues. Trimming removed 5 bases from V and 0 bases from J, with 13 bases in between. Germline V gene sequence: CDR1 SGHVS, CDR2 FQNEAQ.

The chain couples TRBV15 to TRBJ2-1, with no clear D. Trimming removed 4 bases from V and 0 bases from J, with 10 bases in between. Germline V CDR1 and CDR2: LNHNV, YYDKDF (reference sequence). This CDR3 contains 15 residues. CDR3: CATSTTPGSYNEQFF. The CDR3 DNA reads TGTGCCACCAGCACCACTCCAGGCTCCTACAATGAGCAGTTCTTC.

The chain combines TRBV5-1 with TRBJ2-3; TRBD1 matches at 8 bases. The V gene's germline CDR1 is SGHRS and CDR2 YFSETQ. CDR3 length: 15 residues. V trimming: 0 bases; J trimming: 5 bases; junction bases outside the gene matches: 5. CDR3 in amino acids: CASSLGQGSGDTQYF. In DNA, the CDR3 is TGCGCCAGCAGCTTGGGACAGGGGAGTGGAGATACGCAGTATTTT.

The chain has TRBV2 and TRBJ2-5, with a possible D match to TRBD2 (5 bases). The CDR3 loop spans 14 amino acids. With 6 bases removed from V and 1 base from J, the gap between germline ends came to 12 bases. Germline V gives CDR1 SNHLY, CDR2 FYNNEI. The chain's CDR3 is CASRGDAGQETQYF. The DNA for the CDR3 is TGTGCCAGCAGGGGCGATGCGGGCCAAGAGACCCAGTACTTC. Using reference TRBV2 and TRBJ2-5 for the parts outside the CDR3, the full variable domain is EPEVTQTPSHQVTQMGQEVILRCVPISNHLYFYWYRQILGQKVEFLVSFYNNEISEKSEIFDDQFSVERPDGSNFTLKIRSTKLEDSAMYFCASRGDAGQETQYFGPGTRLLVL.

V is TRBV4-1 and J is TRBJ2-3; weak D call: TRBD2 (5 bases). This CDR3 has 16 residues. V was clipped by 0 bases and J by 0 bases, with 10 bases between them. The germline gives CDR1 MGHRA, CDR2 YSYEKL. The CDR3 here is CASSQDNLASTDTQYF. In DNA form, the CDR3 reads TGCGCCAGCAGCCAAGATAATCTAGCTAGCACAGATACGCAGTATTTT.

This clone was counted once. The sample holds other DNA sequences that translate to the same CDR3. CDR3 sequence: CASSLTDNSPLHF. DNA for the CDR3: TGTGCCAGCAGCCTAACTGATAATTCACCCCTCCACTTT. The chain uses TRBV5-4 and TRBJ1-6; D remains ambiguous. This CDR3 is built from 13 residues. CDR1 is SGHNT, CDR2 YYREEE, per germline (reference sequence). The V gene lost 4 bases and the J gene lost 5 bases, with 7 bases spanning the gap.